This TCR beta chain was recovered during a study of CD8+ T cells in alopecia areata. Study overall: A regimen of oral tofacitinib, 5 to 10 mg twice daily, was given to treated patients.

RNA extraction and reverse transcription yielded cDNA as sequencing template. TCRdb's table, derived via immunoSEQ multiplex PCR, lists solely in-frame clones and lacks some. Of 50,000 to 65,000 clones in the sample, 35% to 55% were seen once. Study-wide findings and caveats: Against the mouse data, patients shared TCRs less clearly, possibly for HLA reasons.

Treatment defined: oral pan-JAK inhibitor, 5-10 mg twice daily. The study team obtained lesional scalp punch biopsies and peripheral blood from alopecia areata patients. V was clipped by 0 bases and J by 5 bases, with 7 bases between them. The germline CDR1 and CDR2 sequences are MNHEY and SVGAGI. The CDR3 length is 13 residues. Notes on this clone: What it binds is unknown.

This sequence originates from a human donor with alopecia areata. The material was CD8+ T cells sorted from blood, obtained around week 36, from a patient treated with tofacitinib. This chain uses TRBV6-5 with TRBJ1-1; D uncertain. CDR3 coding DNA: TGTGCCAGCAGTTACTCGCCCGGAACTGAAGCTTTCTTT. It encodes CASSYSPGTEAFF.